This paragraph covers one T cell receptor beta chain sequence. The data were produced by immunoSEQ multiplex PCR, yet TCRdb's version contains in-frame clones alone and is incomplete. Among some 13,000 clones listed, approximately 88% were seen once. This CDR3 comprises 15 residues. CDR1 is LNHDA, CDR2 SQIVND, per germline (reference sequence). With 8 bases removed from V and 4 bases from J, the gap between germline ends came to 15 bases. The data derive from a study of T cells in narcolepsy. The specimen sequenced was CD45RA- memory CD4+ T cells from PBMCs. This TCR was recovered from a human donor with narcolepsy. V and J are TRBV19 and TRBJ2-6, with D tentatively TRBD2 (7 bases). CDR3 loop: CASYLGGAGANVLTF. Written as DNA, the CDR3 is TGTGCCAGTTACCTGGGGGGGGCGGGGGCCAACGTCCTGACTTTC.